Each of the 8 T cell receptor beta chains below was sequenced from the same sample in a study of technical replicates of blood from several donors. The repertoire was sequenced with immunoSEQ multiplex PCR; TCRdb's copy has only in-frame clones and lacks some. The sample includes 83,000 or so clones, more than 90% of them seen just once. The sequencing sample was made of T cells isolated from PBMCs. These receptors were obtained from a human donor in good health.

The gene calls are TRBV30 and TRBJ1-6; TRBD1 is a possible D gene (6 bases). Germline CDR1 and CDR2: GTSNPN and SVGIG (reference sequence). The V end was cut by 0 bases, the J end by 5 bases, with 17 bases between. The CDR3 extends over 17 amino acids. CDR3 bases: TGTGCCTGGAGTGTGGACAGAATCCCCTTCAATAATTCACCCCTCCACTTT. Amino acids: CAWSVDRIPFNNSPLHF.

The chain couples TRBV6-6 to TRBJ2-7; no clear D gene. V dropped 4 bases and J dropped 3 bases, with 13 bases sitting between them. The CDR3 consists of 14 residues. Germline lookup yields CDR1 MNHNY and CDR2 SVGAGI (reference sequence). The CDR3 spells CASSSAGIYYEQYF. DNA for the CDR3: TGTGCCAGCAGTTCCGCAGGTATATACTACGAGCAGTACTTC.

CDR3 coding DNA: TGTGCCAGCAGGAGGGCAGGGCGGGGTGAAGCTTTCTTT. Amino acid sequence: CASRRAGRGEAFF. V and J are TRBV2 and TRBJ1-1; TRBD1 might be the D (5 bases). Per the germline V gene, CDR1 is SNHLY and CDR2 is FYNNEI. CDR3 length equals 13 residues. V was trimmed by 6 bases and J by 7 bases, leaving 15 bases between them.

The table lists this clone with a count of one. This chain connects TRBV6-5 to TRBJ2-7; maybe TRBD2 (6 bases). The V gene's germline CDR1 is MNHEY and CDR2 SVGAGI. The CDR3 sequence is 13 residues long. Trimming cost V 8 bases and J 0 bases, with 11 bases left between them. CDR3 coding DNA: TGTGCCAGCCAAGCGGGTCTCTCCTACGAGCAGTACTTC. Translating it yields CASQAGLSYEQYF.

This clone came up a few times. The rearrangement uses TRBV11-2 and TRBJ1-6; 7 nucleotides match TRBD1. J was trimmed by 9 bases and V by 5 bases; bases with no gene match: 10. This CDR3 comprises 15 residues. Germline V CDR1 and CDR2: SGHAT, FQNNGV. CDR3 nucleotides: TGTGCCAGCAGCCCTGACAGGGTTAACGGTTCACCCCTCCACTTT. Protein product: CASSPDRVNGSPLHF.

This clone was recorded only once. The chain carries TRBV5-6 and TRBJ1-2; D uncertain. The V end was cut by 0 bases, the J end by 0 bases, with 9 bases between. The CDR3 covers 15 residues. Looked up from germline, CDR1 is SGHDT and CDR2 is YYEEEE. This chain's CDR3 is CASSLEPLANYGYTF. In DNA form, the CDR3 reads TGTGCCAGCAGCTTGGAACCGTTAGCTAACTATGGCTACACCTTC.

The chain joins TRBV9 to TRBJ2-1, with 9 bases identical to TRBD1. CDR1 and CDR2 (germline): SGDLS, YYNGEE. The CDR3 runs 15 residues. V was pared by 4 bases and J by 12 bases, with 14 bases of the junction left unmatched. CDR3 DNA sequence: TGTGCCAGCAGCAGAGAGGGACAGGGTCCTCAGAGGCAGTTCTTC. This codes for CASSREGQGPQRQFF.

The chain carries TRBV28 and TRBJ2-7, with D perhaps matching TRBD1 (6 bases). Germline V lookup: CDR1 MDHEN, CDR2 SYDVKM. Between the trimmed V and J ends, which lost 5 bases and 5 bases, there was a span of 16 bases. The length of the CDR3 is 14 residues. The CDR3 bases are TGTGCCAGCAGTACGCAAACAGGGTACCACGAGCAGTACTTC. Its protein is CASSTQTGYHEQYF.